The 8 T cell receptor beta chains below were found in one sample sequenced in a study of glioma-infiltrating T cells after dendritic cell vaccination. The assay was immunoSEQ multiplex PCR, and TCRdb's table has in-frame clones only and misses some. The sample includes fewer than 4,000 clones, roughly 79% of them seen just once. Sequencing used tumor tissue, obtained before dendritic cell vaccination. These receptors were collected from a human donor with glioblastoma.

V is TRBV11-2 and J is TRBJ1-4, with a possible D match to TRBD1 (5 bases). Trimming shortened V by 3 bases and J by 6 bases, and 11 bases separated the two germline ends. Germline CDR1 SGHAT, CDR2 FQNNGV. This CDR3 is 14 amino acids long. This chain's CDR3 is CASSFQGRDEKLFF. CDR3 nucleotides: TGTGCCAGCAGCTTTCAGGGAAGGGATGAAAAACTGTTTTTT.

The CDR3 here is CASSQGLAETQYF. CDR3 DNA: TGTGCCAGCAGCCAAGGACTAGCGGAGACCCAGTACTTC. The J gene is TRBJ2-5, the V gene TRBV7-2; the match to TRBD2 covers 9 bases. Per the germline V gene, CDR1 is SGHTA and CDR2 is FQGNSA. V lost 5 bases, J lost 5 bases, and 3 bases stayed unmatched. This CDR3 has 13 amino acids.

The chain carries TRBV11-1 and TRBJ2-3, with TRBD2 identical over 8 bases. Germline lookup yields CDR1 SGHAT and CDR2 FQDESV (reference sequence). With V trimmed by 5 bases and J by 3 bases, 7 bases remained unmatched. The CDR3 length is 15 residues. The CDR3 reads CASSPLRGVTDTQYF. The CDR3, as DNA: TGTGCCAGCAGCCCCCTGCGGGGGGTTACAGATACGCAGTATTTT.

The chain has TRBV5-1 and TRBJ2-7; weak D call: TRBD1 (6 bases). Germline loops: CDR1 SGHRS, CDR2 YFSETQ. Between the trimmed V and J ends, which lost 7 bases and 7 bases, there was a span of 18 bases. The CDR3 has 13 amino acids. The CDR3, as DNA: TGCGCCAGCGCCTGGACAGCCGATGGAGAGCAGTACTTC. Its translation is CASAWTADGEQYF.

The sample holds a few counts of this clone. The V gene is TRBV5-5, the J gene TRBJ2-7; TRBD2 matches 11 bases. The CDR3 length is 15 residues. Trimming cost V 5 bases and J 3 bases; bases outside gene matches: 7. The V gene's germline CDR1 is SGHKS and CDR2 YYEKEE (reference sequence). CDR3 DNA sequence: TGTGCCAGCAGTTCACTAGCGGGGGCTTACTACGAGCAGTACTTC. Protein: CASSSLAGAYYEQYF.

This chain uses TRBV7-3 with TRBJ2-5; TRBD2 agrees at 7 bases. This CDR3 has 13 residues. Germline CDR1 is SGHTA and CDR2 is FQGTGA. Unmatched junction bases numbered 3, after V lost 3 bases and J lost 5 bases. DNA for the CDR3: TGTGCCAGCAGCTTTACGGGAGGTGAGACCCAGTACTTC. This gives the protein CASSFTGGETQYF.

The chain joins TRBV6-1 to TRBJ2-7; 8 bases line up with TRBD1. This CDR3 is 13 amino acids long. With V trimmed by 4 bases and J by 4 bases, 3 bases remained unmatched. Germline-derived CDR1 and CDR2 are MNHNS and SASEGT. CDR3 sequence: CASSGTGGYEQYF. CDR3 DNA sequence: TGTGCCAGCAGTGGAACAGGGGGGTACGAGCAGTACTTC.

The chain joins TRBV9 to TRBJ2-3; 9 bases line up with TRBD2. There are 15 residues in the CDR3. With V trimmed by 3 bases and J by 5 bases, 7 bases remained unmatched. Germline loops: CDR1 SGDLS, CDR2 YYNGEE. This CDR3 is CASSALPSGVDTQYF. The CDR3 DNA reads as TGTGCCAGCAGCGCCCTTCCTAGCGGGGTAGATACGCAGTATTTT.